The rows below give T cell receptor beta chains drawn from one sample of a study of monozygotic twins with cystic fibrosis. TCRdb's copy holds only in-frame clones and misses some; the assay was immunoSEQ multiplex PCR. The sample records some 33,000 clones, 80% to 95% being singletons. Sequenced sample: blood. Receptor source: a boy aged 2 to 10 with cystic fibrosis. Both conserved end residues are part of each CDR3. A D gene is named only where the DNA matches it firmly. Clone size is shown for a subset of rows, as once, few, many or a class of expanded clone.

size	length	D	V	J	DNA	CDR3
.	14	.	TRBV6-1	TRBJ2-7	TGTGCCAGCAGGCCCGGTCCCGTTGACTACGAGCAGTACTTC	CASRPGPVDYEQYF
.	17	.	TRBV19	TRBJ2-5	TGTGCCAGTAGTATGAAGTCGTGGACAGCCTTCCAAGAGACCCAGTACTTC	CASSMKSWTAFQETQYF
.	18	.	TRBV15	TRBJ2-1	TGTGCCACCAGCAGAGAGCCTCCCCTAGGTGTGAGGTACAATGAGCAGTTCTTC	CATSREPPLGVRYNEQFF
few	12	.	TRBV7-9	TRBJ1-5	TGTGCCAGCAGCTTAGATGGTCAGCCCCAGCATTTT	CASSLDGQPQHF
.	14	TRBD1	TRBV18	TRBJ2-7	TGTGCCAGCTCAATCGGGACAGGGAGGGACGAGCAGTACTTC	CASSIGTGRDEQYF
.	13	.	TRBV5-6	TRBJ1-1	TGTGCCAGCAGCGACAGCTGGGGAACTGAAGCTTTCTTT	CASSDSWGTEAFF
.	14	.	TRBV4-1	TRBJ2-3	TGCGCCAGCAGCCAAGATGGGCCAAACCCGTCGCAGTATTTT	CASSQDGPNPSQYF
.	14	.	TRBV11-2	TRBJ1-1	TGTGCCAGCAGACCTGGGACTGTTTACACTGAAGCTTTCTTT	CASRPGTVYTEAFF
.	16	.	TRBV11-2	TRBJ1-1	TGTGCCAGCAGCATGGACCCCCTCGCATCGGGAGGTGAGGCTTTCTTT	CASSMDPLASGGEAFF
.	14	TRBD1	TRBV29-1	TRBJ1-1	TGCAGCGCCGGGGGCGGACAGGGTAACACTGAAGCTTTCTTT	CSAGGGQGNTEAFF
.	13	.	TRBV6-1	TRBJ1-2	TGTGCCAGCAGTGAACGCAACGTTGATGGCTACACCTTC	CASSERNVDGYTF
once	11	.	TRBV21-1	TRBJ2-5	TGTGCCAGCAGCCTAAAAGAGACCCAGTACTTC	CASSLKETQYF
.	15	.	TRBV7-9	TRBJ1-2	TGTGCCAGCAGCCCCGGAGGGGTGACCCTCCATGGCTACACCTTC	CASSPGGVTLHGYTF
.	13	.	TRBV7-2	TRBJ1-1	TGTGCCAGCAGCCAACAGGCGTTCACTGAAGCTTTCTTT	CASSQQAFTEAFF
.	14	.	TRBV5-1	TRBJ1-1	TGCGCCAGCAGCTTAGGACGGCTGAACACTGAAGCTTTCTTT	CASSLGRLNTEAFF
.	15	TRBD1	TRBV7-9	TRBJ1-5	TGTGCCAGCAGCTTAGCAGGGGGCGTCGGTCAGCCCCAGCATTTT	CASSLAGGVGQPQHF